A single sample gave rise to the 28 T cell receptor beta chains below, sequenced in a study of regulatory T cells in long-lasting Graves disease. Relying on iRepertoire HTBI primers and Arm-PCR of CDR3 regions, the team built TCR beta libraries. TCRdb independently ran MiXCR on the multiplex PCR reads; one entry per CDR3 protein. Of approximately 270,000 distinct CDR3 sequences in the sample, approximately 18% were seen once. Time point noted: newly diagnosed GD, antithyroid drugs for less than 3 months. The authors made the TCR library using RNA they extracted from PBMCs. This sample also appeared in a second study, on T cells in Graves' hyperthyroidism and ophthalmopathy.

Sequencing used peripheral blood mononuclear cells (PBMCs), obtained at new diagnosis, from a patient treated with antithyroid drugs. The source of these receptors is a woman aged 25 to 39 with Graves disease.

This clonotype has at least ten counts. CDR3 protein: CASSAGTLFGQGSSYNSPLHF. In DNA form, the CDR3 reads TGTGCCAGCAGCGCAGGGACCTTATTCGGGCAGGGGAGCTCCTATAATTCACCCCTCCACTTT. V and J are TRBV9 and TRBJ1-6, with D perhaps TRBD1 (6 bases). The germline gives CDR1 SGDLS, CDR2 YYNGEE. This CDR3 comprises 21 residues. V lost 3 bases and J lost 0, with 25 bases in between.

On this clonotype: With a far larger clone one base away, a read error is the likely cause. V is TRBV29-1 and J is TRBJ2-7; TRBD2 aligns across 9 bases. V trimming: 0 bases; J trimming: 7 bases; junction bases outside the gene matches: 10. This CDR3 has 15 amino acids. CDR1 and CDR2 (germline): SQVTM, ANQGSEA. The CDR3 loop reads CSVEEGAGLAHEQYF. The DNA of the CDR3 is TGCAGCGTTGAAGAGGGGGCGGGACTAGCCCATGAGCAGTACTTC.

In its sample, this clonotype was seen many times. The J gene is TRBJ1-3, the V gene TRBV7-8; no reliable D call. This CDR3 is 15 amino acids long. Per germline, CDR1 SGHVS and CDR2 FQNEAQ. Trimming shortened V by 2 bases and J by 1 base, and 9 bases separated the two germline ends. The CDR3 is CASSLSRQSGNTIYF. The CDR3 DNA sequence: TGTGCCAGCAGCTTATCAAGGCAGTCTGGAAACACCATATATTTT.

Many counts were recorded for this clonotype. CDR3 protein: CASSGDRGDADGYTF. CDR3 coding DNA: TGCGCCAGCAGCGGGGACAGGGGGGATGCTGACGGCTACACCTTC. V and J are TRBV5-1 and TRBJ1-2, with 11 bases matching TRBD1. This CDR3 has 15 amino acids. Trimming took 4 bases from V and 8 from J; bases not matched to a gene: 10. The germline V gene has CDR1 SGHRS and CDR2 YFSETQ.

This clonotype came up many times. The junction departs from germline at one end; a sequencing error may be responsible. The chain joins TRBV20-1 to TRBJ1-4; D is unresolved. The length of the CDR3 is 12 residues. CDR1 DFQATT and CDR2 SNEGSKA come from the germline V gene (reference sequence). The CDR3 region has the DNA TGCAGTGCTAGGGGGAGTAAACAAAAACCGTTTTTT. Its translation: CSARGSKQKPFF.

This chain uses TRBV12-3 or TRBV12-4 with TRBJ1-2, with 8 bases fitting TRBD1. The length of the CDR3 is 15 residues. V gave up 6 bases and J gave up 4 bases; unmatched junction bases: 10. The CDR3 here is CASSLDRDRTYGYTF. As DNA, the CDR3 is TGTGCCAGCAGCTTGGATAGGGACAGGACCTATGGCTACACCTTC.

The table lists this clonotype with many counts. One end of the junction is discordant with germline, which a read error may explain. The rearrangement uses TRBV5-1 and TRBJ2-2, with 9 bases identical to TRBD1. Germline V gene sequence: CDR1 SGHRS, CDR2 YFSETQ. CDR3 length: 16 amino acids. CDR3 protein: CASSWGTGQNTGELFF. DNA of the CDR3: TGTGCCAGCAGCTGGGGGACAGGGCAGAACACCGGGGAGCTGTTTTTT.

The CDR3 DNA reads as TGTGCCAGCAGTGGATGGGGGAACAATGAGCAGTTCTTC. Its translation is CASSGWGNNEQFF. This chain links TRBV6-2 or TRBV6-3 with TRBJ2-1; D assignment may be TRBD1 or TRBD2 (5 bases each). Germline V gene data show CDR1 as MNHEY and CDR2 as SVGEGT. This CDR3 comprises 13 residues. The V end lost 5 bases, the J end lost 5 bases, and 10 bases lay between the germline ends.

This clonotype turned up a few times. This may arise from a read error, as a much more abundant clone is one base away. This chain joins TRBV5-5 and TRBJ2-2; D not resolved. Germline V lookup: CDR1 SGHKS, CDR2 YYEKEE (reference sequence). This CDR3 comprises 16 residues. The CDR3: CASGLDGGLNTGELFF. CDR3 DNA sequence: TGTGCCAGCGGCTTGGACGGCGGATTGAACACCGGGGAGCTGTTTTTT.

This clonotype was counted many times. V and J are TRBV6-2 or TRBV6-3 and TRBJ1-1, with D tentatively TRBD1 (6 bases). The CDR3 is 14 amino acids. Germline-derived CDR1 and CDR2 are MNHEY and SVGEGT. V was clipped by 6 bases and J by 5 bases, with 16 bases between them. The CDR3 region has the DNA TGTGCCAGCAGACTACAGGGCCGGCGTACTGAAGCTTTCTTT. This encodes CASRLQGRRTEAFF.

In the case of this clonotype: It is likely a read error: a sequence one base away is far more abundant. The V and J genes are TRBV6-2 or TRBV6-3 and TRBJ2-7, with D possibly matching TRBD2 (6 bases). The CDR3 has 15 amino acids. V lost 5 bases and J lost 6, with 20 bases in between. Germline assignment: CDR1 MNHEY and CDR2 SVGEGT. The CDR3 protein is CASSRLRVGGCEQYF. CDR3 DNA sequence: TGTGCCAGCAGTCGACTGCGGGTAGGAGGGTGCGAGCAGTACTTC.

The sample holds many counts of this clonotype. The chain combines TRBV27 with TRBJ1-6; no reliable D call. The CDR3 loop spans 12 amino acids. The germline V gene has CDR1 MNHEY and CDR2 SMNVEV (reference sequence). Trimming removed 2 bases from V and 10 bases from J, with 6 bases in between. CDR3 nucleotides: TGTGCCAGCAGTTTACATGGGTCACCCCTCCACTTT. Protein sequence: CASSLHGSPLHF.

This clonotype was recorded at least ten times. The chain combines TRBV6-1 with TRBJ2-1; 7 positions agree with TRBD2. Germline CDR1 MNHNS, CDR2 SASEGT. There are 13 residues in the CDR3. Unmatched junction bases numbered 7, after V lost 2 bases and J lost 12 bases. The CDR3 DNA is TGTGCCAGCAGTGAAAGTGGGGGGGGTGTGCAGTTCTTC. Protein sequence: CASSESGGGVQFF.

This clonotype has a count of ten or more. The chain couples TRBV20-1 to TRBJ2-1, with TRBD1 identical over 9 bases. Germline lookup yields CDR1 DFQATT and CDR2 SNEGSKA (reference sequence). CDR3 size: 15 residues. After removal of 3 bases from V and 8 bases from J, the junction contained 11 bases not matched to a gene. The chain's CDR3 is CSASSRGQGLYEQFF. The CDR3 coding sequence is TGCAGTGCTAGCTCTCGGGGACAGGGACTCTATGAGCAGTTCTTC.

The table lists this clonotype with many counts. The V and J genes are TRBV20-1 and TRBJ2-2; the match to TRBD1 covers 12 bases. Germline CDR1 and CDR2: DFQATT and SNEGSKA (reference sequence). Trimming cost V 3 bases and J 4 bases; bases outside gene matches: 9. This CDR3 region has 17 residues. CDR3 DNA: TGCAGTGCTAGGCCCGGGACAGGGGGCTTCGGCACCGGGGAGCTGTTTTTT. Translation gives CSARPGTGGFGTGELFF.

This clonotype has more than one count but fewer than ten. The chain carries TRBV20-1 and TRBJ1-2, with 8 bases matching TRBD1. Germline CDR1 reads DFQATT; CDR2 reads SNEGSKA (reference sequence). This CDR3 is built from 14 residues. V lost 1 base, J lost 2 bases, and 3 bases stayed unmatched. CDR3 nucleotides: TGCAGTGCTAGAGCAGGGGGCCTAAACTATGGCTACACCTTC. It codes for CSARAGGLNYGYTF.

The CDR3 protein is CAWSVSVPTTNEKLFF. CDR3 DNA: TGTGCCTGGAGTGTGTCTGTCCCCACAACTAATGAAAAACTGTTTTTT. This chain connects TRBV30 to TRBJ1-4; no clear D gene. CDR1 GTSNPN and CDR2 SVGIG come from the germline V gene (reference sequence). V lost 0 bases and J 0 bases, leaving 11 bases between the germline ends. This CDR3 contains 16 residues.

This clonotype showed up many times. This chain uses TRBV6-1 with TRBJ1-1; TRBD1 agrees at 10 bases. Germline CDR1 MNHNS, CDR2 SASEGT. The CDR3 runs to 15 residues. The V segment lost 5 bases and the J segment 5 bases; nucleotides outside the gene matches: 8. This CDR3 is CASSTPGTGVTEAFF. CDR3 in DNA: TGTGCCAGCAGTACACCCGGGACAGGGGTAACTGAAGCTTTCTTT.

This clonotype has more than one count but fewer than ten. This may stem from a read error, because a much larger clone lies one nucleotide away. The CDR3 loop reads CSVNGGPNTEAFF. CDR3 DNA sequence: TGCAGCGTTAACGGTGGGCCGAACACTGAAGCTTTCTTT. V gene TRBV29-1 combines with J gene TRBJ1-1; D gene unclear. V lost 5 bases to trimming and J lost 1 base, with 11 bases between them. The germline V gene encodes CDR1 SQVTM and CDR2 ANQGSEA. The CDR3 is 13 residues long.

The genes are TRBV11-3 and TRBJ1-1, with a tentative D call TRBD1 (5 bases). CDR1 is SGHNT, CDR2 YENEEA, per germline. The germline V and J ends were trimmed by 4 bases and 1 base, with 16 bases remaining between them. This CDR3 contains 16 residues. CDR3 sequence: CASSSAPGRANTEAFF. The CDR3 DNA reads as TGTGCCAGCAGCTCCGCCCCCGGCAGGGCGAACACTGAAGCTTTCTTT.

The sample holds many counts of this clonotype. This chain connects TRBV14 to TRBJ2-3; a weak D match, TRBD2 (6 bases). The germline V gene encodes CDR1 SGHDN and CDR2 FVKESK. This CDR3 spans 15 amino acids. Trimming took 4 bases from V and 4 from J, leaving 15 bases between them. DNA of the CDR3: TGTGCCAGCAGCCGCTACGGGGGATCCGCAGATACGCAGTATTTT. Translated, it gives CASSRYGGSADTQYF.

Ten or more counts support this clonotype. The chain couples TRBV15 to TRBJ1-5, with a tentative D call TRBD1 (5 bases). There are 15 residues in the CDR3. Germline loops: CDR1 LNHNV, CDR2 YYDKDF (reference sequence). The V end lost 7 bases, the J end lost 2 bases, and 15 bases lay between the germline ends. The CDR3 sequence is CATTLDWDGNQPQHF. CDR3 DNA sequence: TGTGCCACCACCCTAGATTGGGACGGCAATCAGCCCCAGCATTTT.

In this sample, this clonotype turned up many times. V is TRBV5-1 and J is TRBJ2-1, with D perhaps given as TRBD1 or TRBD2 (6 bases each). The CDR3 has 15 residues. Trimming removed 6 bases from V and 0 bases from J, with 13 bases in between. The germline V gene encodes CDR1 SGHRS and CDR2 YFSETQ. CDR3 residues: CASNEGGSSYNEQFF. As DNA, the CDR3 is TGCGCCAGCAACGAGGGGGGAAGCTCCTACAATGAGCAGTTCTTC.

The chain recombines TRBV2 with TRBJ1-5, with D unresolved. Looked up from germline, CDR1 is SNHLY and CDR2 is FYNNEI. Trimming removed 4 bases at V and 8 bases at J, with 12 bases between. CDR3 length: 13 amino acids. CDR3 amino acids: CASSVTARKPQHF. CDR3 DNA sequence: TGTGCCAGCAGTGTAACCGCAAGAAAGCCCCAGCATTTT.

In this sample, this clonotype turned up many times. The gene calls are TRBV27 and TRBJ1-1; unclear D gene. CDR1 is MNHEY and CDR2 is SMNVEV in the germline V gene (reference sequence). The CDR3 length is 14 residues. V was pared by 4 bases and J by 4 bases, with 13 bases between. CDR3 in DNA: TGTGCCAGCAGTTCTTACCTGAGGAGCACTGAAGCTTTCTTT. It yields the protein CASSSYLRSTEAFF.

This clonotype has a count of ten or more. The chain couples TRBV5-1 to TRBJ2-7, with 7 bases identical to TRBD1. V lost 1 base to trimming and J lost 3 bases; unmatched junction nucleotides: 4. The CDR3 has 14 amino acids. Germline CDR1 SGHRS, CDR2 YFSETQ. CDR3 residues: CASSLTRQGYEQYF. The CDR3 DNA follows: TGCGCCAGCAGCTTGACCCGACAGGGCTACGAGCAGTACTTC.

This clonotype was counted many times. The rearrangement uses TRBV20-1 and TRBJ2-2; a weak D match, TRBD2 (7 bases). V was shortened by 0 bases and J by 6 bases, with 14 bases between the two germline ends. Germline CDR1 DFQATT, CDR2 SNEGSKA (reference sequence). The CDR3 runs to 15 residues. The CDR3 region has the DNA TGCAGTGCTAGAGAAGGGGGGGGGGCCTCCGGGGAGCTGTTTTTT. It yields the protein CSAREGGGASGELFF.

This clonotype was seen a few times. V is TRBV9 and J is TRBJ2-1, with TRBD2 matching over 13 bases. The CDR3 has 15 amino acids. Germline assignment: CDR1 SGDLS and CDR2 YYNGEE. V was clipped by 4 bases and J by 10 bases; unmatched bases: 8. The CDR3 loop reads CASSRTSGGAGEQFF. CDR3 nucleotides: TGTGCCAGCAGCCGCACTAGCGGGGGGGCAGGGGAGCAGTTCTTC.